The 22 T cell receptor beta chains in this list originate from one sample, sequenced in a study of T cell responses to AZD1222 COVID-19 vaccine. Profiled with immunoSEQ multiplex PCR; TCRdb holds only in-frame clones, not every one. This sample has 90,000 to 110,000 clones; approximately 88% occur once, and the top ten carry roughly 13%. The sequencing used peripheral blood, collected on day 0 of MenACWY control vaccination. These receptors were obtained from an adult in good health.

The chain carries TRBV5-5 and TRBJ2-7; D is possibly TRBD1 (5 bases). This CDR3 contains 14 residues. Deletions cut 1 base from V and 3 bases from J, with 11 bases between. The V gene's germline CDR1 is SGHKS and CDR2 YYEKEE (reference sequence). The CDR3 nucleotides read TGTGCCAGCAGCTTGTGGGCAGGGATCTACGAGCAGTACTTC. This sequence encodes CASSLWAGIYEQYF.

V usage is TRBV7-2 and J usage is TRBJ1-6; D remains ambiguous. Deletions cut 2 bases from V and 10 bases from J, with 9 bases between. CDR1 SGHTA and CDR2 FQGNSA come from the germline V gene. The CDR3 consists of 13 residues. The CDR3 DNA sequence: TGTGCCAGCAGCTTAAGGGTGGACTCACCCCTCCACTTT. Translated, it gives CASSLRVDSPLHF.

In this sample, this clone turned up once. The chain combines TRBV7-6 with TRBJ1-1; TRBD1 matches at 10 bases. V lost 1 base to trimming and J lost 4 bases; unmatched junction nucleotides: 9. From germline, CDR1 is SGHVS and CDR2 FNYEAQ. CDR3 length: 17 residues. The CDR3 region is CASSLGGQGLGSTEAFF. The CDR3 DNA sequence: TGTGCCAGCAGCTTAGGGGGACAGGGGTTAGGGAGCACTGAAGCTTTCTTT.

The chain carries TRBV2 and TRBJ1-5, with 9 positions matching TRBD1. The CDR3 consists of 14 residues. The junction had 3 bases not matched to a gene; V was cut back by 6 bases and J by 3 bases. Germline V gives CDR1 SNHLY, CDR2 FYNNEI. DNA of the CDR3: TGTGCCAGCAGAGACAGGGGGATCAATCAGCCCCAGCATTTT. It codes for CASRDRGINQPQHF.

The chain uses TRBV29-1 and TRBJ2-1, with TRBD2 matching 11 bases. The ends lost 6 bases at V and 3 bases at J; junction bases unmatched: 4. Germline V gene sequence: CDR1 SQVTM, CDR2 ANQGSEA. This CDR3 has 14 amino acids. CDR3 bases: TGCAGCGTACAGACTAGCGGGAACTACAATGAGCAGTTCTTC. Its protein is CSVQTSGNYNEQFF.

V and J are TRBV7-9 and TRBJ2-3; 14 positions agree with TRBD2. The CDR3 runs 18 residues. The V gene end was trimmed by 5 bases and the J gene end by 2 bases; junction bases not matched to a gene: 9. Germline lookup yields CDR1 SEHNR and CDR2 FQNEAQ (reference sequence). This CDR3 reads CASSPRLAGGRITDTQYF. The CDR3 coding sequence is TGTGCCAGCAGCCCCAGACTAGCGGGAGGGCGGATCACAGATACGCAGTATTTT.

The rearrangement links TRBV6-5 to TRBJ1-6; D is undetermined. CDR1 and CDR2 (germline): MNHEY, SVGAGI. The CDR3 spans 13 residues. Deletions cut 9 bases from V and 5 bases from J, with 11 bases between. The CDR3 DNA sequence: TGTGCCAGTATAAAGATTAATAATTCACCCCTCCACTTT. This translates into CASIKINNSPLHF.

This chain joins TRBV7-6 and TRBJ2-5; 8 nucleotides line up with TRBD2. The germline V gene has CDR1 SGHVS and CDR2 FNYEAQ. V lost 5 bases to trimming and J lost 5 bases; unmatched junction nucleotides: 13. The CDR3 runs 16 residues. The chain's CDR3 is CASSPLLAGARETQYF. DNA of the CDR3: TGTGCCAGCAGCCCTCTCCTAGCGGGCGCTCGTGAGACCCAGTACTTC.

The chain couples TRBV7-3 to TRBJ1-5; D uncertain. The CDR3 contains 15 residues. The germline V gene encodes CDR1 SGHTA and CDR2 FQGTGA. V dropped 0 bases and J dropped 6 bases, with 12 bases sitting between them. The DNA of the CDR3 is TGTGCCAGCAGCTTAACTGGGCTTCGGGTTCAGCCCCAGCATTTT. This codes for CASSLTGLRVQPQHF.

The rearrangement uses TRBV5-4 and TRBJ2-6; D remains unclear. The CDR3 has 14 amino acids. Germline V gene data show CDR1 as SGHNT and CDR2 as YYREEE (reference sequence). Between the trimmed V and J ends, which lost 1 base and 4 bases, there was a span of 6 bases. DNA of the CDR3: TGTGCCAGCAGCTTGTCGTGGGGGGCCAACGTCCTGACTTTC. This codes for CASSLSWGANVLTF. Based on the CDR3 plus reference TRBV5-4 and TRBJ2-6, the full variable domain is ETGVTQSPTHLIKTRGQQVTLRCSSQSGHNTVSWYQQALGQGPQFIFQYYREEENGRGNFPPRFSGLQFPNYSSELNVNALELDDSALYLCASSLSWGANVLTFGAGSRLTVL.

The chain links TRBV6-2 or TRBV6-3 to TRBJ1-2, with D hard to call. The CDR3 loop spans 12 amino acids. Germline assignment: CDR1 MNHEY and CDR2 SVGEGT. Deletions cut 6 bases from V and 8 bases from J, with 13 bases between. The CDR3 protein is CASSPTNNGYTF. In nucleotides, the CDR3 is TGTGCCAGCAGCCCTACCAATAACGGCTACACCTTC.

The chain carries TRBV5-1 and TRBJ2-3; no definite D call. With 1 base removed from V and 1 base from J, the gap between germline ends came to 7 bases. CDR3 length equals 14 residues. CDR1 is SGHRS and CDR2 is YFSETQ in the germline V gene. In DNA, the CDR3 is TGCGCCAGCAGCTTGTCCGCGCGCACAGATACGCAGTATTTT. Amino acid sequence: CASSLSARTDTQYF. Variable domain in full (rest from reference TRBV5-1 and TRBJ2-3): KAGVTQTPRYLIKTRGQQVTLSCSPISGHRSVSWYQQTPGQGLQFLFEYFSETQRNKGNFPGRFSGRQFSNSRSEMNVSTLELGDSALYLCASSLSARTDTQYFGPGTRLTVL.

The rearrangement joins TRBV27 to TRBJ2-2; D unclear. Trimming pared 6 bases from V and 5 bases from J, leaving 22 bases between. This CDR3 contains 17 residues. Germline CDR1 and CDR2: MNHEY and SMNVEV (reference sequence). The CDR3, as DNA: TGTGCCAGCAGATCCCGACGCATCACGGACGAAACCGGGGAGCTGTTTTTT. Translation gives CASRSRRITDETGELFF.

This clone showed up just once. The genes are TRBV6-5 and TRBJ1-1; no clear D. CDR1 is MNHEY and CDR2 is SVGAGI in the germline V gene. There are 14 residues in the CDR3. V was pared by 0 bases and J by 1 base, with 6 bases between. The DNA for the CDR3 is TGTGCCAGCAGTTACTCTACCAGGAACACTGAAGCTTTCTTT. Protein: CASSYSTRNTEAFF.

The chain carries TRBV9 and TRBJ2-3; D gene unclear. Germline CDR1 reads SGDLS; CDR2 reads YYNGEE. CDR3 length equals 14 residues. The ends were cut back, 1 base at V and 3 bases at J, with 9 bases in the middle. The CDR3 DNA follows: TGTGCCAGCAGCGTACAAGGCAGTACAGATACGCAGTATTTT. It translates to CASSVQGSTDTQYF. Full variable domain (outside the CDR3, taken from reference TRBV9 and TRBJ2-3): DSGVTQTPKHLITATGQRVTLRCSPRSGDLSVYWYQQSLDQGLQFLIQYYNGEERAKGNILERFSAQQFPDLHSELNLSSLELGDSALYFCASSVQGSTDTQYFGPGTRLTVL.

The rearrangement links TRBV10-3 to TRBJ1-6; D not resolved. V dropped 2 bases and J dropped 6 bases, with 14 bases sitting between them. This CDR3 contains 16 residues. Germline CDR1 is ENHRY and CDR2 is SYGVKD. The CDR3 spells CAISEGGSSSNSPLHF. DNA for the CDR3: TGTGCCATCAGTGAGGGCGGTAGCTCTTCTAATTCACCCCTCCACTTT.

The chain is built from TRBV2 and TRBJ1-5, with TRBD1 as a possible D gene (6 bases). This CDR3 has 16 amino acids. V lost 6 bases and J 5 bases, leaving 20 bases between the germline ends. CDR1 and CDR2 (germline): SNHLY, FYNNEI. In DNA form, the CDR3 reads TGTGCCAGCAGGTTGCCGGGGGCCGACGATTATCAGCCCCAGCATTTT. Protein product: CASRLPGADDYQPQHF.

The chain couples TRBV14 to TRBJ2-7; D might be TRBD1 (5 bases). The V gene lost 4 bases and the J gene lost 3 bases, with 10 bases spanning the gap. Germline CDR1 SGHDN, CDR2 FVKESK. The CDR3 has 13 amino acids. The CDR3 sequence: CASSRQIGYEQYF. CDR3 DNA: TGTGCCAGCAGCCGACAGATAGGCTACGAGCAGTACTTC.

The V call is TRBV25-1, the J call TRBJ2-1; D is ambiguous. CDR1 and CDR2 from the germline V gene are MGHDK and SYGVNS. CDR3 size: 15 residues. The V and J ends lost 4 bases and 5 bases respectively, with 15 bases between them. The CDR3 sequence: CASSATGPTHNEQFF. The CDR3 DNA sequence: TGTGCCAGCAGTGCGACTGGACCAACCCACAATGAGCAGTTCTTC.

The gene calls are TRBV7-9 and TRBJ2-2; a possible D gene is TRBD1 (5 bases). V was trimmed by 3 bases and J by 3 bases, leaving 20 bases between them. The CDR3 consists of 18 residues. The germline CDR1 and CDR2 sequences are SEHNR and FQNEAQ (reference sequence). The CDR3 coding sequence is TGTGCCAGCAGCTTGGCCGACAGCCGTCCAAGGGACACCGGGGAGCTGTTTTTT. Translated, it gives CASSLADSRPRDTGELFF.

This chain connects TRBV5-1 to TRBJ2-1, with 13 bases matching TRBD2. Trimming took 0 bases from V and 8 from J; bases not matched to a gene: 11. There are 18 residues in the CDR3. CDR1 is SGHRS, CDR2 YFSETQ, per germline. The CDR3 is CASSLGPWTSGSFDEQFF. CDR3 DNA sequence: TGCGCCAGCAGCTTGGGGCCGTGGACTAGCGGGAGTTTCGATGAGCAGTTCTTC. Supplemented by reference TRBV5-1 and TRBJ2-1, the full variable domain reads KAGVTQTPRYLIKTRGQQVTLSCSPISGHRSVSWYQQTPGQGLQFLFEYFSETQRNKGNFPGRFSGRQFSNSRSEMNVSTLELGDSALYLCASSLGPWTSGSFDEQFFGPGTRLTVL.

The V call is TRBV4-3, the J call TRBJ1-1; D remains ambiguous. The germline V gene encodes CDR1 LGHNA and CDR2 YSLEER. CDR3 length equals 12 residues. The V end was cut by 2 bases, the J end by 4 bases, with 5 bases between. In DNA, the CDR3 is TGCGCCAGCAGCCAAAAGGGCACTGAAGCTTTCTTT. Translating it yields CASSQKGTEAFF.